The source of this TCR beta chain is a study of T cells in Graves' hyperthyroidism and ophthalmopathy. Findings and caveats of the study: The model made its ophthalmopathy prediction, and onset followed a median around six months later.

As concerns this clonotype: Its antigen is not identified.

TCR beta CDR3 regions were amplified from RNA transcripts. TCR CDR3 underwent first-round RT-PCR with the HTBI primer set. TCRdb used MiXCR to reprocess the multiplex PCR reads, holding one entry per CDR3 protein. The sample yields under 300,000 distinct CDR3 sequences, approximately 23% seen once. The V and J ends lost 5 bases and 8 bases respectively, with 16 bases between them. Germline V gives CDR1 MDHEN, CDR2 SYDVKM. The length of the CDR3 is 14 residues. Enrolled ophthalmopathy patients presented with a Clinical Activity Score of at least 3, a NOSPECS grade of at least 4, and disease duration under 3 months. PBMCs were derived from around 10 ml fresh peripheral blood.

Sequenced: blood. The genes are TRBV28 and TRBJ2-1, with D possibly being TRBD1 (6 bases). The receptor comes from a man aged 25-45 years with Graves' ophthalmopathy. In nucleotides, the CDR3 is TGTGCCAGCAGTCCCCAGGGGATTAGGCATGAGCAGTTCTTC. Its protein product is CASSPQGIRHEQFF. Combining the CDR3 with reference TRBV28 and TRBJ2-1 gives the whole variable domain DVKVTQSSRYLVKRTGEKVFLECVQDMDHENMFWYRQDPGLGLRLIYFSYDVKMKEKGDIPEGYSVSREKKERFSLILESASTNQTSMYLCASSPQGIRHEQFFGPGTRLTVL.